The source of this T cell receptor (beta chain) is a study of blood T cell repertoires in COVID-19. The repertoire was sequenced with immunoSEQ multiplex PCR; TCRdb's copy has only in-frame clones and lacks some. The sample carries 250,000 to 300,000 clones, 86% recorded once. V lost 5 bases, J lost 9 bases, and 8 bases lay in between. The germline gives CDR1 PRHDT, CDR2 FYEKMQ (reference sequence). The CDR3 consists of 11 residues. The sequence was collected from a woman in her 30s with active or convalescent COVID-19. Sequencing input: peripheral blood. The chain uses TRBV13 and TRBJ2-1; D remains unclear. CDR3 residues: CASSMSREQFF. CDR3 coding DNA: TGTGCCAGCAGCATGAGCCGTGAGCAGTTCTTC.